The rows below give T cell receptor beta chains drawn from one sample of a study of Graves' ophthalmopathy and Graves' hyperthyroidism. TCRdb re-called the multiplex PCR reads with MiXCR, one entry per CDR3 protein. The sample lists about 390,000 distinct CDR3 sequences; approximately 17% were seen once. The sequenced material came from peripheral blood. All receptors come from an adult woman with stable Graves' hyperthyroidism. The CDR3 runs from the conserved cysteine through the conserved F or W.

j_call cdr3_length v_call cdr3_aa
TRBJ2-5 15 TRBV2 CASKTGLVNQETQYF
TRBJ2-7 15 TRBV4-1 CASSQVPSGAYEQYF
TRBJ2-7 15 TRBV28 CASSRTARRSYEQYF
TRBJ1-5 14 TRBV6-2/TRBV6-3 CASTYGTGNQPQHF
TRBJ2-5 18 TRBV6-2/TRBV6-3 CASSYPSKEYRGEETQYF
TRBJ2-7 15 TRBV11-2 CASSLDRAASYEQYF
TRBJ1-2 15 TRBV6-2/TRBV6-3 CASSYVPRGRDGYTF
TRBJ1-1 14 TRBV27 CASSLFRADTEVFF
TRBJ1-5 15 TRBV7-9 CASSLAGNGNQPQHF
TRBJ2-7 14 TRBV2 CASSPASGPYEQYF
TRBJ2-5 13 TRBV29-1 CSVVEGGEETQYF
TRBJ1-6 13 TRBV12-3/TRBV12-4 CASSLGQNSPLHF
TRBJ1-2 13 TRBV27 CASSDSEGYGHTF
TRBJ2-7 17 TRBV10-3 CAISDPGRRSRGYEQYF
TRBJ2-5 15 TRBV6-1 CASSEAEAGWETQYF
TRBJ1-6 16 TRBV12-3/TRBV12-4 CASRPGQSSYNSPLHF
TRBJ1-5 12 TRBV6-5 CASRTENQPQHF